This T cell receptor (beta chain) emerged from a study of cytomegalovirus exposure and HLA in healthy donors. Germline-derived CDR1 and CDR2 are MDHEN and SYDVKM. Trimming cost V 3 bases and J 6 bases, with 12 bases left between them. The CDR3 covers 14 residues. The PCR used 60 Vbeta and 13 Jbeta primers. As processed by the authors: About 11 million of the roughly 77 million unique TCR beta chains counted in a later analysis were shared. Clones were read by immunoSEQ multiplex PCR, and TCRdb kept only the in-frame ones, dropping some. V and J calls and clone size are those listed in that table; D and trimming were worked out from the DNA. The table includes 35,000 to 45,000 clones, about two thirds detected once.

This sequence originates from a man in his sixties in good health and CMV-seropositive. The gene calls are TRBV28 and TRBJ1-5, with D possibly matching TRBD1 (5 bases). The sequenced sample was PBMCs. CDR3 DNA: TGTGCCAGCAGTTTCGGAGGGGAAGGTCAGCCCCAGCATTTT. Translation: CASSFGGEGQPQHF. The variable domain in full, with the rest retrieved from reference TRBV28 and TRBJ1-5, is DVKVTQSSRYLVKRTGEKVFLECVQDMDHENMFWYRQDPGLGLRLIYFSYDVKMKEKGDIPEGYSVSREKKERFSLILESASTNQTSMYLCASSFGGEGQPQHFGDGTRLSIL.